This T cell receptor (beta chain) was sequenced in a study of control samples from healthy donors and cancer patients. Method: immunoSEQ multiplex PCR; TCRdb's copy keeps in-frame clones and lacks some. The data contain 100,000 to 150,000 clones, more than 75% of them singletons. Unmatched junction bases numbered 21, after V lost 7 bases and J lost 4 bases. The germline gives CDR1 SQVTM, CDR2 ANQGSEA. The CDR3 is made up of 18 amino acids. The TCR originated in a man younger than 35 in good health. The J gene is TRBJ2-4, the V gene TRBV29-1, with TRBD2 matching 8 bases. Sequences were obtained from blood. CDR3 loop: CSASNREFSGSQKNIQYF. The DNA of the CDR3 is TGCAGCGCCTCCAACAGGGAATTCAGCGGGAGTCAGAAAAACATTCAGTACTTC.